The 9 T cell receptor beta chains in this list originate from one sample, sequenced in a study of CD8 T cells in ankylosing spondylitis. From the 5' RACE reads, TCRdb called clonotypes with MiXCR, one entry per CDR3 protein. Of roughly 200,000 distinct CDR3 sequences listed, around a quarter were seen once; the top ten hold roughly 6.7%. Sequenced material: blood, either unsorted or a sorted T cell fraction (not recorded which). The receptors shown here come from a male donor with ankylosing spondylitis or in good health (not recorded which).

Here the CDR3 reads CSATVGPERDQPQHF. CDR3 nucleotides: TGCAGTGCTACGGTAGGCCCCGAGCGCGATCAGCCCCAGCATTTT. This rearrangement joins TRBV20-1 to TRBJ1-5; D is uncertain. V was pared by 4 bases and J by 5 bases, with 18 bases between. The CDR3 has 15 amino acids. The germline CDR1 and CDR2 sequences are DFQATT and SNEGSKA (reference sequence).

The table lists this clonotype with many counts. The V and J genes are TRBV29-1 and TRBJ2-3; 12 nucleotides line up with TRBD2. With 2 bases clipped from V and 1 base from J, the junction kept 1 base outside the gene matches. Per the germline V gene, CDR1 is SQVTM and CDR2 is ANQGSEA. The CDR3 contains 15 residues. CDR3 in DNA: TGCAGCGTTGAACGACTAGCGGGAGGCACAGATACGCAGTATTTT. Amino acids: CSVERLAGGTDTQYF.

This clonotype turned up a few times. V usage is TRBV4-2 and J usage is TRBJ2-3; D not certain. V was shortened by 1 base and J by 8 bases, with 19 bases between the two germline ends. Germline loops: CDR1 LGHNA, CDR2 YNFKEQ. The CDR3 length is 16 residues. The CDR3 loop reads CASSQVEHPAAGTQYF. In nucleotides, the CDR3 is TGTGCCAGCAGCCAAGTGGAGCACCCGGCCGCCGGTACGCAGTATTTT.

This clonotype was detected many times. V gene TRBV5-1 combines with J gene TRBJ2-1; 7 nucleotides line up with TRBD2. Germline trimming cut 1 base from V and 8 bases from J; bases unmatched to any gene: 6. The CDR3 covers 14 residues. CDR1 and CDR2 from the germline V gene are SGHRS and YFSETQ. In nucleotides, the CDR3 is TGCGCCAGCAGCTTGCAAGGACTAGTTGATGAGCAGTTCTTC. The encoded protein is CASSLQGLVDEQFF.

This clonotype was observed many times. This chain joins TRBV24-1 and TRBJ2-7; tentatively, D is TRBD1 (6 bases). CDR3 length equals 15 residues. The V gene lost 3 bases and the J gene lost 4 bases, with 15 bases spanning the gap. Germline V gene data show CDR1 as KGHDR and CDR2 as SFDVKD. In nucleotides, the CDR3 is TGTGCCACCAGTGATGCCGGGACATACCCTTACGAGCAGTACTTC. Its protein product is CATSDAGTYPYEQYF.

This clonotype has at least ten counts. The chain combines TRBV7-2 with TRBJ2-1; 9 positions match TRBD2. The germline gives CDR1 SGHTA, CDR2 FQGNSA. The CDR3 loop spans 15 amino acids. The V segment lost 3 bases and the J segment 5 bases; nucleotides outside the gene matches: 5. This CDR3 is CASSFSGRSHNEQFF. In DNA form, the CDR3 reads TGTGCCAGCAGCTTCAGCGGGAGGTCCCACAATGAGCAGTTCTTC.

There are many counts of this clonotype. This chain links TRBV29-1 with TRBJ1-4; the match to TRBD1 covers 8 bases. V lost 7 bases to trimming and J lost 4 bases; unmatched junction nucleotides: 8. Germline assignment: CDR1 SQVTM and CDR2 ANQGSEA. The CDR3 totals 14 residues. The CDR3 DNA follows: TGCAGCGCAACCCAGGGGGCCAGTAATGAAAAACTGTTTTTT. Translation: CSATQGASNEKLFF.

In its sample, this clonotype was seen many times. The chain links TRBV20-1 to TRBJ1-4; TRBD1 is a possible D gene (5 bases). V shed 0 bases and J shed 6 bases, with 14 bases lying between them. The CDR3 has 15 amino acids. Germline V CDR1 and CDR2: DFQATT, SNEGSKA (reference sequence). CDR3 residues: CSARDKTATYEKLFF. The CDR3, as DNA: TGCAGTGCTAGAGACAAGACAGCGACGTATGAAAAACTGTTTTTT.

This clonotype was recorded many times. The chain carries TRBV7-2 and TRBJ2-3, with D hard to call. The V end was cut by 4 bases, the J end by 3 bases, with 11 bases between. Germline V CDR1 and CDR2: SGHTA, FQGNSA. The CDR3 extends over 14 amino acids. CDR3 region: CASSSPQTTDTQYF. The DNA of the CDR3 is TGTGCCAGCAGCTCCCCCCAGACAACAGATACGCAGTATTTT.